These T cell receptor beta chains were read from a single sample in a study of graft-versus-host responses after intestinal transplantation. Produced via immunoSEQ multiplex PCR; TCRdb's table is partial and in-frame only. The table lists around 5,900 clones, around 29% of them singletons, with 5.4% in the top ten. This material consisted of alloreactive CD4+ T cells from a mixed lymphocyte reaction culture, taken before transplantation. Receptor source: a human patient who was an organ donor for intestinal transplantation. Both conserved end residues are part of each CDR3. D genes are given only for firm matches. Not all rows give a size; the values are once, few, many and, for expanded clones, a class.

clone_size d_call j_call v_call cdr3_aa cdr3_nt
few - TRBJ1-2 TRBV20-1 CSANNNYGYTF TGCAGTGCTAACAATAACTATGGCTACACCTTC
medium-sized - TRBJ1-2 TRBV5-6 CASTLAAIEGGYTF TGTGCCAGCACTCTGGCGGCCATAGAGGGGGGCTACACCTTC
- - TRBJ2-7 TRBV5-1 CASSFLGGSAEQYF TGCGCCAGCAGCTTCCTGGGAGGTTCGGCCGAGCAGTACTTC
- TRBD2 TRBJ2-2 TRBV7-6 CASSLASSGTTGELFF TGTGCCAGCAGCTTAGCGTCTAGCGGGACCACCGGGGAGCTGTTTTTT
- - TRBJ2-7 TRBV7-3 CASSLATYEQYF TGTGCCAGCAGCTTAGCCACCTACGAGCAGTACTTC
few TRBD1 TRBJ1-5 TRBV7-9 CASKSGQGVNQPQHF TGTGCCAGCAAGTCCGGACAGGGGGTCAATCAGCCCCAGCATTTT
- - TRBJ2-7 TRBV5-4 CASSLVGGGAGEQYF TGTGCCAGCAGCTTGGTCGGTGGGGGGGCCGGGGAGCAGTACTTC
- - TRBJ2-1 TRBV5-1 CASSLDAVTANEQFF TGCGCCAGCAGCCTGGATGCAGTAACCGCCAATGAGCAGTTCTTC
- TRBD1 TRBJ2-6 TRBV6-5 CASGTGGSGANVLTF TGTGCCAGCGGGACAGGGGGCTCTGGGGCCAACGTCCTGACTTTC
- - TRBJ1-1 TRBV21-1 CASRLRIATQIRTEAFF TGTGCCAGCAGGTTACGTATAGCTACACAAATTCGCACTGAAGCTTTCTTT
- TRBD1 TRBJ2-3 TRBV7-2 CASSQGAGKGTDTQYF TGTGCCAGCAGCCAGGGGGCAGGGAAAGGCACAGATACGCAGTATTTT
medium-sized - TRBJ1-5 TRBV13 CASSFRGNQPQHF TGTGCCAGCAGCTTTAGGGGGAATCAGCCCCAGCATTTT
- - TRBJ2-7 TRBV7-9 CASSLSYEQYF TGTGCCAGCAGCCTCTCCTACGAGCAGTACTTC
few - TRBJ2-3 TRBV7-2 CASSLAGGPVQYF TGTGCCAGCAGCTTAGCGGGGGGGCCGGTGCAGTATTTT
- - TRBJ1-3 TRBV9 CASSVEGGNTIYF TGTGCCAGCAGCGTCGAGGGGGGAAACACCATATATTTT
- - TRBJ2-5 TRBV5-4 CASSLDFDPSLETQYF TGTGCCAGCAGCTTGGACTTCGACCCCTCGTTGGAGACCCAGTACTTC
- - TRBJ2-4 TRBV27 CASSVGRAGKNIQYF TGTGCCAGCAGTGTGGGCAGGGCAGGCAAAAACATTCAGTACTTC
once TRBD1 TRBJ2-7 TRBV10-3 CAISSGTGGYEQYF TGTGCCATCAGCTCCGGGACAGGGGGGTACGAGCAGTACTTC
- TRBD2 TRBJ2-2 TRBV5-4 CASTASGIGLAAGELFF TGTGCCAGCACCGCTTCAGGGATAGGACTAGCGGCCGGGGAGCTGTTTTTT
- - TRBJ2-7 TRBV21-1 CASSKTGEQYF TGTGCCAGCAGCAAGACAGGCGAGCAGTACTTC
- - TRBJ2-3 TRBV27 CASSKRVPSTDTQYF TGTGCCAGCAGTAAGCGGGTCCCGAGCACAGATACGCAGTATTTT
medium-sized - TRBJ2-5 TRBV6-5 CASSYSRTGKETQYF TGTGCCAGCAGTTACTCGAGGACGGGAAAAGAGACCCAGTACTTC
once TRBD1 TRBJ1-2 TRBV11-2 CASSFGTGYGDGYTF TGTGCCAGCAGCTTTGGGACAGGGTATGGCGATGGCTACACCTTC
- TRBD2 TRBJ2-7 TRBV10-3 CAIRDSRGGGAYEQYF TGTGCCATCCGGGACTCGCGGGGCGGGGGGGCCTACGAGCAGTACTTC
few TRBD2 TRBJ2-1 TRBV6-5 CASNSRGVGGNEQFF TGTGCCAGCAATTCCCGGGGGGTTGGTGGCAATGAGCAGTTCTTC
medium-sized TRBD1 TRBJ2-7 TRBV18 CASSRDREGNEQYF TGTGCCAGCTCACGGGACAGGGAAGGGAACGAGCAGTACTTC
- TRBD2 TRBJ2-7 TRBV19 CASSMLAGGPYEQYF TGTGCCAGTAGTATGCTAGCGGGGGGGCCCTACGAGCAGTACTTC
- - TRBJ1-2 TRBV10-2 CASRGGLVYGYTF TGCGCCAGCAGGGGGGGTCTTGTGTATGGCTACACCTTC
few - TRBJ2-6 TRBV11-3 CASSPRGGTTTSGANVLTF TGTGCCAGCAGCCCAAGGGGGGGGACTACGACCTCTGGGGCCAACGTCCTGACTTTC
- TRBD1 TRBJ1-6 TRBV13 CASSLSRDRGSPLHF TGTGCCAGCAGCTTATCGCGGGACAGAGGCTCACCCCTCCACTTT
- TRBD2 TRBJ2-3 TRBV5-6 CASSLGPGLAGSTDTQYF TGTGCCAGCAGCTTGGGCCCCGGACTAGCGGGTAGCACAGATACGCAGTATTTT
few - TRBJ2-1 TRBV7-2 CASSLRDSSYNEQFF TGTGCCAGCAGCTTACGGGACTCTTCCTACAATGAGCAGTTCTTC
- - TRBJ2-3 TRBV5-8 CASSSPGTDTQYF TGTGCCAGCAGCTCGCCTGGCACAGATACGCAGTATTTT
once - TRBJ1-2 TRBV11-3 CASSLDPQRYGYTF TGTGCCAGCAGCTTAGATCCCCAGCGCTATGGCTACACCTTC
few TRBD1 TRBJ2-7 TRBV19 CASTQQGTGGGEQYF TGTGCCAGTACCCAGCAGGGGACAGGGGGCGGTGAGCAGTACTTC
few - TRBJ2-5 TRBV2 CASSFGETQYF TGTGCCAGCAGTTTCGGAGAGACCCAGTACTTC
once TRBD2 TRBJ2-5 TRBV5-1 CASSLTSGKQETQYF TGCGCCAGCAGCTTAACTAGCGGGAAACAAGAGACCCAGTACTTC
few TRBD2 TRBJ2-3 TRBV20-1 CSAPGLGTQYF TGCAGTGCCCCCGGACTAGGTACGCAGTATTTT
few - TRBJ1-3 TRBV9 CASSVGALEGNTIYF TGTGCCAGCAGCGTAGGTGCGTTGGAGGGAAACACCATATATTTT
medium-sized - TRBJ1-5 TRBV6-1 CASSETWGGQPQHF TGTGCCAGCAGTGAAACTTGGGGAGGTCAGCCCCAGCATTTT
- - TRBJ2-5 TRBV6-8 CASNFRDGQETQYF TGTGCCAGCAATTTCCGGGACGGGCAAGAGACCCAGTACTTC
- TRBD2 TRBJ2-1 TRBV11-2 CASSSSGSYNEQFF TGTGCCAGCAGCTCTAGCGGGAGTTACAATGAGCAGTTCTTC
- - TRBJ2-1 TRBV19 CASSIVPGTYNEQFF TGTGCCAGTAGTATAGTTCCAGGAACCTACAATGAGCAGTTCTTC
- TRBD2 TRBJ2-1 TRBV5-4 CASSPSVLAGVHNEQFF TGTGCCAGCAGCCCCTCGGTTCTAGCGGGAGTACACAATGAGCAGTTCTTC
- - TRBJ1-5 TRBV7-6 CASSAGRFSNQPQHF TGTGCCAGCAGCGCGGGCAGGTTTAGCAATCAGCCCCAGCATTTT
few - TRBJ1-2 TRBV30 CAWHTGGGGYTF TGTGCCTGGCACACGGGGGGCGGCGGCTACACCTTC
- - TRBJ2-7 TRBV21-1 CASSKVGPYEQYF TGTGCCAGCAGCAAAGTCGGGCCCTACGAGCAGTACTTC
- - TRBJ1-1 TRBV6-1 CASSEVLGQCNTEAFF TGTGCCAGCAGTGAAGTTCTGGGGCAGTGCAACACTGAAGCTTTCTTT
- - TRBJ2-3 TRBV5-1 CASSLRRVGTDTQYF TGCGCCAGCAGCTTGCGAAGGGTTGGAACAGATACGCAGTATTTT
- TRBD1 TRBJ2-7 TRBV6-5 CASSYSRDRTYEQYF TGTGCCAGCAGTTACTCCCGGGACAGAACCTACGAGCAGTACTTC
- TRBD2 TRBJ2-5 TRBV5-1 CASTWRTSGSWETQYF TGCGCCAGCACGTGGCGGACTAGCGGGAGCTGGGAGACCCAGTACTTC
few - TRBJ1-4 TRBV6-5 CASSYSGGDVEKLFF TGTGCCAGCAGTTACTCAGGAGGGGACGTAGAAAAACTGTTTTTT
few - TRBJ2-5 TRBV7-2 CASSSELYGETQYF TGTGCCAGCAGCTCTGAGCTATACGGGGAGACCCAGTACTTC
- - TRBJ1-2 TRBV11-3 CASSLDPGTSAEGGYTF TGTGCCAGCAGCTTAGATCCGGGGACCTCAGCAGAAGGTGGCTACACCTTC
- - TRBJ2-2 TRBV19 CASSQGPFTGELFF TGTGCCAGTAGCCAGGGACCCTTCACCGGGGAGCTGTTTTTT